The 3 T cell receptor beta chains presented below share a single source sample, sequenced in a study of shared T cell receptors in the human thymus. Profiling relied on immunoSEQ multiplex PCR, and the TCRdb table lists in-frame clones only, not all of them. The sample holds about 660,000 clones; 80% to 90% are singletons and the top ten take 0.009% to 0.0095%. These records were also assigned to another study, of human thymus T cells.

The sequenced material came from thymocytes. The receptor source for this set is a boy under two years old with a congenital heart defect.

This chain joins TRBV19 and TRBJ2-7; TRBD1 aligns across 9 bases. Germline trimming cut 1 base from V and 4 bases from J; bases unmatched to any gene: 8. This CDR3 spans 16 amino acids. Germline V gene lookup returns CDR1 LNHDA and CDR2 SQIVND (reference sequence). For the CDR3, the DNA is TGTGCCAGTAGTATAGGGCCGGGACAGGGAGCTTACGAGCAGTACTTC. This codes for CASSIGPGQGAYEQYF.

V usage is TRBV7-8 and J usage is TRBJ2-7; D possibly corresponds to TRBD1 (6 bases). Germline values: CDR1 SGHVS, CDR2 FQNEAQ. This CDR3 comprises 13 residues. Trimming cost V 5 bases and J 2 bases, with 10 bases left between them. The CDR3 reads CASSPRTAYEQYF. The CDR3 nucleotides are TGTGCCAGCAGCCCCAGGACAGCCTACGAGCAGTACTTC.

The rearrangement joins TRBV6-4 to TRBJ1-1, with TRBD1 matching over 7 bases. Per germline, CDR1 MRHNA and CDR2 SNTAGT. With 3 bases clipped from V and 0 bases from J, the junction kept 7 bases outside the gene matches. CDR3 length: 16 residues. CDR3 bases: TGTGCCAGCAGTGATCCAACCGGGACAGTGAACACTGAAGCTTTCTTT. This gives the protein CASSDPTGTVNTEAFF.